A selection of T cell receptor beta chains follows, all from one sample in a study of T cell repertoires in cytomegalovirus infection. One entry per CDR3 protein, called by TCRdb with MiXCR from the reads. The table has around 440,000 distinct CDR3 sequences, 11% seen once; the top ten hold 10%. Sequences were obtained from PBMCs. These receptors were collected from a human donor in good health (CMV status not recorded). Some clones in this sample may be carry-over from other donors' samples. CDR3s include the opening cysteine and the closing phenylalanine or tryptophan. Fields, in order: clone size, V gene, D gene, J gene, CDR3 DNA, CDR3 protein. The D gene is left open where the match is weak. Where a row states a size, it is once, few, many or the class of an expanded clone; other rows omit it.

many,TRBV7-8,NA,TRBJ2-3,TGTGCCAGCATCCCGAGGTGGGAAGGATGGGCAGATACGCAGTATTTT,CASIPRWEGWADTQYF
many,TRBV7-9,NA,TRBJ1-3,TGTGCCAGCAGCTTAGATAAGAGAGGAAACACCATATATTTT,CASSLDKRGNTIYF
many,TRBV28,NA,TRBJ2-2,TGTGCCAGCCCTTCGGTCACCGGGGAGCTGTTTTTT,CASPSVTGELFF
NA,TRBV7-3,NA,TRBJ2-7,TGTGCCAGCAGCTTGGGGCCAGGGCCCTACGAGCAGTACTTC,CASSLGPGPYEQYF
many,TRBV19,NA,TRBJ1-4,TGTGCCAGTAGTGCCCGGGGCTTCCCAACTAATGAAAAACTGTTTTTT,CASSARGFPTNEKLFF
NA,TRBV19,NA,TRBJ1-1,TGTGCCAGTGCCGCTAGGGGACGGGTCGCTGAAGCTTTCTTT,CASAARGRVAEAFF
many,TRBV5-4,TRBD2,TRBJ2-3,TGTGCCAGCAGCCAAAAACTAGCGGGAGCCTCCGATACGCAGTATTTT,CASSQKLAGASDTQYF
NA,TRBV6-5,NA,TRBJ1-3,TGTGCCAGCAGCCGGGGGATGTCTGGAAACACCATATATTTT,CASSRGMSGNTIYF
few,TRBV7-9,NA,TRBJ2-6,TGTGCCAGCAGCTTACTTTTTCAGGGCGGTTACTCTGGGGCCAACGTCCTGACTTTC,CASSLLFQGGYSGANVLTF
many,TRBV29-1,TRBD1,TRBJ1-1,TGCAGCGTTGGACAGGGTAGAACTGAAGCTTTCTTT,CSVGQGRTEAFF
many,TRBV19,NA,TRBJ2-1,TGTGCCAGTAGTTCAGGGTCGGACTACAATGAGCAGTTCTTC,CASSSGSDYNEQFF
many,TRBV7-7,NA,TRBJ2-7,TGTGCTAGCAGCTTAGCTTTAAAGGGGGAGCAGTACTTC,CASSLALKGEQYF
NA,TRBV12-3/TRBV12-4,NA,TRBJ1-3,TGTGCCAGCAGTAGACAGGTCGGAAACACCATATATTTT,CASSRQVGNTIYF
few,TRBV19,NA,TRBJ2-2,TGTGCCAGTAGTTGGTTCGGGGGCGGGGACACCGGGGAGCTGTTTTTT,CASSWFGGGDTGELFF
NA,TRBV6-2/TRBV6-3,TRBD2,TRBJ2-7,TGTGCCAGCAGCAGCGGGGGGGCCGGTTCCTACGAGCAGTACTTC,CASSSGGAGSYEQYF
NA,TRBV20-1,TRBD2,TRBJ2-1,TGCAGTGCTAGCTCTAGCGGGGGCCCCTACAATGAGCAGTTCTTC,CSASSSGGPYNEQFF
many,TRBV7-2,NA,TRBJ1-2,TGTGCCAGCAGCTTAATGGCGAGGGGCTACACCTTC,CASSLMARGYTF
many,TRBV6-5,TRBD2,TRBJ2-1,TGTGCCAGCAGTTACCGACTAGCACCCTCAGAGAATGAGCAGTTCTTC,CASSYRLAPSENEQFF
NA,TRBV4-1,TRBD1,TRBJ2-3,TGCGCCAGTCGACAGGGCTCTAGCACAGATACGCAGTATTTT,CASRQGSSTDTQYF
many,TRBV6-1,NA,TRBJ1-2,TGTGCCACAAGGGGACATAACTATGGCTACACCTTC,CATRGHNYGYTF
NA,TRBV7-2,NA,TRBJ2-1,TGTGCCCTGAAGGCGGGGGCAAACTACAATGAGCAGTTCTTC,CALKAGANYNEQFF
NA,TRBV5-4,NA,TRBJ2-3,TGTGCCAGCAGCCCCCAGGGGCCAACGCAGTATTTT,CASSPQGPTQYF
few,TRBV27,TRBD2,TRBJ2-1,TGTGCCAGCAGTTCAACCTTAGCGGGAGGGAACAATGAGCAGTTCTTC,CASSSTLAGGNNEQFF
NA,TRBV9,TRBD2,TRBJ2-2,TGTGCCAGCAGCGTAGGAGCACTAGCGGCCACCGGGGAGCTGTTTTTT,CASSVGALAATGELFF
few,TRBV30,TRBD1,TRBJ1-2,TGTGCCGGCACAGGGGGGGAGAACTATGGCTACACCTTC,CAGTGGENYGYTF
few,TRBV10-3,TRBD1,TRBJ1-5,TGTGCCATCAGTGACGCCGGGACAGGGGGCAATCAGCCCCAGCATTTT,CAISDAGTGGNQPQHF
many,TRBV6-5,NA,TRBJ2-5,TGTGCCAGCAGTTACCCCTCTAGGCAAGAGACCCAGTACTTC,CASSYPSRQETQYF
many,TRBV4-2,NA,TRBJ2-2,TGTGCCAGCAGCCAAGGCCCATTTGGCGGGATGAACACCGGGGAGCTGTTTTTT,CASSQGPFGGMNTGELFF
few,TRBV11-3,TRBD1,TRBJ1-2,TGTGCCAGCAGCTTAGGGAGTCCGGGACAGGACGCGGCCGAATTC,CASSLGSPGQDAAEF
NA,TRBV5-3,NA,TRBJ1-1,TGTGCCAGCAGCATTTGGGGGGCGGGGTGGACTGAAGCTTTCTTT,CASSIWGAGWTEAFF
many,TRBV19,TRBD1,TRBJ1-5,TGTGCCAGTAGGACTCCGCGGGGACAGCCTTATAGCAATCAGCCCCAGCATTTT,CASRTPRGQPYSNQPQHF
many,TRBV9,NA,TRBJ2-1,TGTGCCAGCAGCGTACGACAGGAAACCTACAATGAGCAGTTCTTC,CASSVRQETYNEQFF
NA,TRBV4-1,NA,TRBJ1-1,TGCGCCAGCAGCCATTCGCCGGGGGGGCCTAACACTGAAGCTTTCTTT,CASSHSPGGPNTEAFF
many,TRBV5-6,NA,TRBJ2-2,TGTGCCAGCAGCGTATTACTCCGGGACACCGGGGAGCTGTTTTTT,CASSVLLRDTGELFF
few,TRBV24-1,NA,TRBJ1-5,TGTGCCACCAGTCACGGGGGTGGAAATCAGCCCCAGCATTTT,CATSHGGGNQPQHF
many,TRBV7-3,NA,TRBJ2-1,TGTGCCAGCAGCTTCAACTCCAGGGGTGGCGAGCAGTTCTTC,CASSFNSRGGEQFF
few,TRBV7-9,NA,TRBJ1-5,TGTGCCAGCAGCTTAGGCAGCGGGGGGCTAGATCAGCCCCAGCATTTT,CASSLGSGGLDQPQHF
few,TRBV20-1,NA,TRBJ2-7,TGCAGTGCTACTACCCCCACCTACGAGCAGTACTTC,CSATTPTYEQYF
many,TRBV7-2,TRBD2,TRBJ2-3,TGTGCCAGCAGCTCGGACGGGGAGCGGGGTGCGGATACGCAGTATTTT,CASSSDGERGADTQYF
few,TRBV7-3,NA,TRBJ2-5,TGTGCCAGCAGCTTATCCTCCTGGGAGACCCAGTACTTC,CASSLSSWETQYF
many,TRBV24-1,TRBD1,TRBJ2-1,TGTGCCACCAGTGATTTTACGGACAGGGGCTATGAGCAGTTCTTC,CATSDFTDRGYEQFF
many,TRBV10-3,TRBD2,TRBJ2-3,TGTGCCTCTAGCGATCGGACTAGCTTAACAGATACGCAGTATTTT,CASSDRTSLTDTQYF
NA,TRBV18,TRBD1,TRBJ1-1,TGTGCCAGCTCACTTACAGGGGCCCCGTTGTACACTGAAGCTTTCTTT,CASSLTGAPLYTEAFF
many,TRBV7-2,NA,TRBJ1-1,TGTGCCAGCAGCTTAACAGGGAGCACTGAAGCTTTCTTT,CASSLTGSTEAFF
many,TRBV6-1,TRBD2,TRBJ2-4,TGTGCCAGCAGTGAAGTCGAAGCGGGAGGGAAAAACATTCAGTACTTC,CASSEVEAGGKNIQYF